This TCR beta chain stems from a study of cytomegalovirus exposure and HLA in healthy donors. Study-level information: The approximately 120 validation repertoires, a later analysis reported, used the same platform as the roughly 700 repertoires from the first cohort.

This clone was observed a single time. The antigen remains undetermined. Study-level points and caveats: Clusters of TCRs from the first cohort tended to co-occur in the approximately 120 validation repertoires (as a later analysis found).

Clones were sequenced by immunoSEQ multiplex PCR, and TCRdb holds only the in-frame ones, with some missing. The sample records approximately 120,000 clones, 89% being singletons. The donors were members of the validation cohort, which comprised about 120 subjects and was separate from the first cohort of several hundred subjects. Sequencing was performed on PBMCs. The receptor was isolated from a young woman in good health and CMV-seronegative.

The DNA of the CDR3 is TGCAGCGTTGTTTTCGTACCTAGCTCCTACAATGAGCAGTTCTTC. Amino acid sequence: CSVVFVPSSYNEQFF. V and J are TRBV29-1 and TRBJ2-1; no clear D gene. Germline V CDR1 and CDR2: SQVTM, ANQGSEA. This CDR3 contains 15 residues. V lost 4 bases and J lost 0, with 13 bases in between.